Listed below are T cell receptor beta chains from one sample, sequenced in a study of cytomegalovirus exposure and HLA in healthy donors. Clones were sequenced by immunoSEQ multiplex PCR, and TCRdb holds only the in-frame ones, with some missing. This table holds 150,000 to 200,000 clones, about four fifths found once. The sequenced material came from PBMCs. The receptors here all came from a man between 18 and 35 years old in good health and CMV-seronegative. Each CDR3 is given with its conserved first and last residue. A D gene is named only where the DNA matches it firmly. Where a row states a size, it is once, few, many or the class of an expanded clone; other rows omit it.

clone_size	d_call	v_call	j_call	cdr3_nt	cdr3_aa
few	-	TRBV7-2	TRBJ2-7	TGTGCCAGCAGCTTCGGAGGGTCCGAGCAGTACTTC	CASSFGGSEQYF
-	TRBD2	TRBV28	TRBJ2-5	TGTGCCAGCAGTTTATCGGGACTACAAGAGACCCAGTACTTC	CASSLSGLQETQYF
-	TRBD1	TRBV5-1	TRBJ2-7	TGCGCCAGCAGCTTGCGGGACAGGGGGGGGGAGCAGTACTTC	CASSLRDRGGEQYF
-	-	TRBV6-1	TRBJ2-6	TGTGCCAGCAGTGTGGACAGTTACTCTGGGGCCAACGTCCTGACTTTC	CASSVDSYSGANVLTF
-	TRBD2	TRBV7-2	TRBJ2-5	TGTGCCAGCATCCCTACGGGGGGGCAAGAGACCCAGTACTTC	CASIPTGGQETQYF
-	-	TRBV2	TRBJ2-1	TGTGCCAGCAAAGGATTAGTTGGGAGTGAGCAGTTCTTC	CASKGLVGSEQFF
-	-	TRBV6-1	TRBJ1-2	TGTGCCAGCAGTGAAGCAGATGGAGTTGGCTACACCTTC	CASSEADGVGYTF
-	TRBD2	TRBV11-2	TRBJ2-7	TGTGCCAGCAGCAGCGGGGGCGCGGGATACGAGCAGTACTTC	CASSSGGAGYEQYF
-	-	TRBV10-1	TRBJ2-3	TGCGCCAGCAGCCCTTTGCGTGGTGCAGATACGCAGTATTTT	CASSPLRGADTQYF
-	TRBD2	TRBV5-1	TRBJ2-7	TGCGCCAGCAGCCCGAGGACTAGCTACGAGCAGTACTTC	CASSPRTSYEQYF
-	-	TRBV11-2	TRBJ2-5	TGTGCCAGCAGCTTAGTAGGCCGGGGGAGGGGGGGCTGGGAGACCCAGTACTTC	CASSLVGRGRGGWETQYF
-	-	TRBV5-4	TRBJ1-6	TGTGCCAGCAGCTTGCGCAGGTTGTCGCATAATTCACCCCTCCACTTT	CASSLRRLSHNSPLHF
-	TRBD1	TRBV7-9	TRBJ1-5	TGTGCCAGCAGCAGGGACAGCGTCAATCAGCCCCAGCATTTT	CASSRDSVNQPQHF
-	-	TRBV7-9	TRBJ1-1	TGTGCCTCCTCTGACACCGACGGGAACACTGAAGCTTTCTTT	CASSDTDGNTEAFF
few	TRBD2	TRBV7-2	TRBJ2-1	TGTGCCAGCAGCTCGGGACTAGCGGGGGCTTCCTACAATGAGCAGTTCTTC	CASSSGLAGASYNEQFF
-	TRBD2	TRBV19	TRBJ2-2	TGTGCCAGTAGTCCGACTAGCGGGAGTATGGGAACCGGGGAGCTGTTTTTT	CASSPTSGSMGTGELFF
-	TRBD1	TRBV4-1	TRBJ1-5	TGCGCCAGCAGCCAATTTTCAGGGGGCTTGGATCAGCCCCAGCATTTT	CASSQFSGGLDQPQHF
-	TRBD2	TRBV9	TRBJ2-1	TGTGCCAGCAGCGTGACTAGCGGCTCCTACAATGAGCAGTTCTTC	CASSVTSGSYNEQFF
-	-	TRBV19	TRBJ1-5	TGTGCCAGTAGTATAGGAGGACAGCCCCAGCATTTT	CASSIGGQPQHF
-	TRBD2	TRBV5-4	TRBJ2-7	TGTGCCAGCAGCTTGCGACTAGCGGGGGCCTACGAGCAGTACTTC	CASSLRLAGAYEQYF
-	TRBD1	TRBV7-8	TRBJ1-3	TGTGCCAGCAGCTTCCGAGGACAGGGAACGGGAACTGGAAACACCATATATTTT	CASSFRGQGTGTGNTIYF
once	-	TRBV7-2	TRBJ1-6	TGTGCCAGCAGCTTAGCGTGGGGCCCTAATTCACCCCTCCACTTT	CASSLAWGPNSPLHF
-	TRBD2	TRBV27	TRBJ2-5	TGTGCCAGCAGAACACTAGCGGGGGGGTGGTTGCGGCAAGAGACCCAGTACTTC	CASRTLAGGWLRQETQYF
few	-	TRBV4-3	TRBJ1-6	TGCGCCAGCAGCAGGAGCTCCTATAATTCACCCCTCCACTTT	CASSRSSYNSPLHF
-	-	TRBV9	TRBJ2-1	TGTGCCAGCAGCGTATATGGGGACTTTTTTGGTGAGCAGTTCTTC	CASSVYGDFFGEQFF
-	-	TRBV7-2	TRBJ2-2	TGTGCCAGCAGCCCCCGGTTCGGCACCGGGGAGCTGTTTTTT	CASSPRFGTGELFF
once	-	TRBV19	TRBJ2-1	TGTGCCAGTAGTATTTTGAGCTGGAGCTCCTACAATGAGCAGTTCTTC	CASSILSWSSYNEQFF
-	TRBD1	TRBV29-1	TRBJ2-7	TGCAGCGCCCGACGTGAAGCCGGGACAGGGGGCTACGAGCAGTACTTC	CSARREAGTGGYEQYF
-	-	TRBV30	TRBJ1-2	TGTGCCTGGGAGGGACTGAGTTATGGCTACACCTTC	CAWEGLSYGYTF
few	-	TRBV9	TRBJ1-2	TGTGCCAGCAGCTCCCCCACAGGGATCGGTGGCTACACCTTC	CASSSPTGIGGYTF
-	-	TRBV7-8	TRBJ2-4	TGTGCCAGCAGCTTAGCAGGAGGGGCCAAAAACATTCAGTACTTC	CASSLAGGAKNIQYF
-	TRBD1	TRBV9	TRBJ2-5	TGTGCCAGCAGCGTAGGCCGGGACAGGGGGGAGACCCAGTACTTC	CASSVGRDRGETQYF
-	-	TRBV27	TRBJ1-1	TGTGCCAGCAGTTTAATGTACGGGAACACTGAAGCTTTCTTT	CASSLMYGNTEAFF
-	-	TRBV27	TRBJ2-5	TGTGCCAGCAGTTTATGGGCGGGGAAGCAAGAGACCCAGTACTTC	CASSLWAGKQETQYF
once	-	TRBV4-1	TRBJ2-5	TGCGCCAGCAGCCAAGTTCCTCCAGAGACCCAGTACTTC	CASSQVPPETQYF
-	-	TRBV11-3	TRBJ2-2	TGTGCCAGCAGCAATCCTTTGATCGGACAGAACACCGGGGAGCTGTTTTTT	CASSNPLIGQNTGELFF
-	-	TRBV2	TRBJ1-5	TGTGCCAGCAGTAGGGACACAAGCAATCAGCCCCAGCATTTT	CASSRDTSNQPQHF
-	TRBD1	TRBV7-2	TRBJ1-5	TGTGCCAGCAGCTTATACAGGGGGGTCAATCAGCCCCAGCATTTT	CASSLYRGVNQPQHF
few	TRBD1	TRBV27	TRBJ2-2	TGTGCCAGCAGTAGAAGCGGGACAGGGTATCACGGGGAGCTGTTTTTT	CASSRSGTGYHGELFF
-	TRBD1	TRBV7-2	TRBJ1-2	TGTGCCAGCAGCTCTCGGGACAGGGAATATGGCTACACCTTC	CASSSRDREYGYTF
-	-	TRBV19	TRBJ2-7	TGTGCCACCGGTTTTGGTAACGACTACGAGCAGTACTTC	CATGFGNDYEQYF
once	TRBD1	TRBV5-1	TRBJ2-5	TGCGCCAGCGTCCCGGGGACAGGGGGGTACCAAGAGACCCAGTACTTC	CASVPGTGGYQETQYF
few	-	TRBV6-1	TRBJ1-1	TGTGCCAGCAGTGAGAACACGAACACTGAAGCTTTCTTT	CASSENTNTEAFF
-	TRBD2	TRBV7-8	TRBJ2-3	TGTGCCAGCAGCTTTAGGATTGTGACTAGCGGCACAGATACGCAGTATTTT	CASSFRIVTSGTDTQYF
once	-	TRBV7-9	TRBJ1-6	TGTGCCAGCTCCCCTTGGCGGGATAATTCACCCCTCCACTTT	CASSPWRDNSPLHF
once	TRBD1	TRBV23-1	TRBJ2-7	TGCGCCATCCTTACCACCCCGGGACAGGAGTTTCTTTACGAGCAGTACTTC	CAILTTPGQEFLYEQYF
-	TRBD1	TRBV25-1	TRBJ1-5	TGTGCCAGCAGCGGGACAGGGGACAATCAGCCCCAGCATTTT	CASSGTGDNQPQHF
-	-	TRBV4-3	TRBJ2-2	TGCGCCAGCAGCCAAGATCAGGGGTACTCCGGGGAGCTGTTTTTT	CASSQDQGYSGELFF
-	-	TRBV7-3	TRBJ1-2	TGTGCCAGCAGCTCAACCTCAGCGGGGGGCTACACCTTC	CASSSTSAGGYTF
-	-	TRBV7-9	TRBJ2-7	TGTGCCAGCAGCTTCGCGTACCGGGGGAGGCACGAGCAGTACTTC	CASSFAYRGRHEQYF
once	-	TRBV19	TRBJ1-1	TGTGCCACGTTAGGAATCAGAGGGCAGACTGAAGCTTTCTTT	CATLGIRGQTEAFF
-	-	TRBV4-3	TRBJ2-5	TGCGCCAGCAGCCAGAATAATAGGGGGGAGACCCAGTACTTC	CASSQNNRGETQYF
-	TRBD1	TRBV29-1	TRBJ2-2	TGCAGCACACGACAGGGGAACACCGGGGAGCTGTTTTTT	CSTRQGNTGELFF
few	-	TRBV19	TRBJ2-4	TGTGCCAGTAGTGGACAGCGGAAAAACATTCAGTACTTC	CASSGQRKNIQYF
-	TRBD2	TRBV9	TRBJ2-5	TGTGCCAGCAGGAGAGGAGGACTAGCGGAACAAGAGACCCAGTACTTC	CASRRGGLAEQETQYF